This T cell receptor beta chain was captured by sequencing in a study of blood T cell repertoires in COVID-19. The overall study: T cells, B-cell-depleted T cells, or PBMCs supplied cDNA or gDNA.

How the authors handled the data: Using reference gene primer amplification, nucleated cell counts were estimated. Measured with immunoSEQ multiplex PCR; TCRdb has only the in-frame clones, and not every one. V, J and clone size were drawn from that table, and D and trimming were deduced from the DNA. The table records fewer than 400,000 clones, 92% of them present only once. The V end was cut by 4 bases, the J end by 0 bases, with 23 bases between. This CDR3 is built from 19 residues. Per germline, CDR1 SGDLS and CDR2 YYNGEE. The chain couples TRBV9 to TRBJ2-4; D is perhaps TRBD2 (6 bases). The TCR sequence derives from a woman aged 25 to 39 who had recovered from COVID-19. The source material was PBMCs or T cells enriched from blood (not recorded which). This CDR3 is CASSPWTNMNPLAKNIQYF. In nucleotides, the CDR3 is TGTGCCAGCAGCCCATGGACTAACATGAATCCCTTAGCCAAAAACATTCAGTACTTC.